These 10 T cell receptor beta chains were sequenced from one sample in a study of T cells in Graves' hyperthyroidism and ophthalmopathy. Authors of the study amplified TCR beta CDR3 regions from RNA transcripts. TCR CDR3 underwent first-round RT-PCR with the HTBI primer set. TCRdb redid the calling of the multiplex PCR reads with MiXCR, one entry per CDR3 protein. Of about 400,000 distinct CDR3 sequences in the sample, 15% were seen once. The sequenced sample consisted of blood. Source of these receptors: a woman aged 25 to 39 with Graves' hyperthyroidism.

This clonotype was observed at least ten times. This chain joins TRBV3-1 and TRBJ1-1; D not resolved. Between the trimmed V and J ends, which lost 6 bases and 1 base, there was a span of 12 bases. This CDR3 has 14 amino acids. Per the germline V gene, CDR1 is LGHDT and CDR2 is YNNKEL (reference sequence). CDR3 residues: CASRSWSENTEAFF. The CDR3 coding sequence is TGTGCCAGCAGGAGTTGGTCGGAGAACACTGAAGCTTTCTTT.

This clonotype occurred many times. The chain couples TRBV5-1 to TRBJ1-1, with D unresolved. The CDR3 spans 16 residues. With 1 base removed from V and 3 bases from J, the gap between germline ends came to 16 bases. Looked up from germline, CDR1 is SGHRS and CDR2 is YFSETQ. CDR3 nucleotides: TGCGCCAGCAGCTTGAAGGAGGCTCTGGCCGACACTGAAGCTTTCTTT. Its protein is CASSLKEALADTEAFF.

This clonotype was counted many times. The CDR3 spells CASSRQRVAREQYF. CDR3 DNA: TGTGCCAGCAGTCGACAACGCGTAGCGCGCGAGCAGTACTTC. The V and J genes are TRBV28 and TRBJ2-7; possibly TRBD2 for D (5 bases). The CDR3 covers 14 residues. Germline V gives CDR1 MDHEN, CDR2 SYDVKM. V was trimmed by 5 bases and J by 6 bases, leaving 17 bases between them.

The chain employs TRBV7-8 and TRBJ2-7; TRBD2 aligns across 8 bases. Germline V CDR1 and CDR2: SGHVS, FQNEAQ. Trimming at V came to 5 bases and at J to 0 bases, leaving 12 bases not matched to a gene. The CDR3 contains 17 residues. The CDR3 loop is CASSPSSWGTSSYEQYF. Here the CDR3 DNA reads TGTGCCAGCAGCCCCTCATCCTGGGGGACTAGCTCCTACGAGCAGTACTTC. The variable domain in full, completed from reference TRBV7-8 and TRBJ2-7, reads GAGVSQSPRYKVAKRGQDVALRCDPISGHVSLFWYQQALGQGPEFLTYFQNEAQLDKSGLPSDRFFAERPEGSVSTLKIQRTQQEDSAVYLCASSPSSWGTSSYEQYFGPGTRLTVT.

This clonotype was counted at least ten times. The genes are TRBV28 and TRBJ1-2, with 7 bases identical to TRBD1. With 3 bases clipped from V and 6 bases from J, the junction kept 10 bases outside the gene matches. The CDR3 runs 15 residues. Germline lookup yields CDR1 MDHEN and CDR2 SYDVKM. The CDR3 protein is CASSLQGVLRHGYTF. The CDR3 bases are TGTGCCAGCAGTTTGCAGGGGGTGCTAAGACATGGCTACACCTTC.

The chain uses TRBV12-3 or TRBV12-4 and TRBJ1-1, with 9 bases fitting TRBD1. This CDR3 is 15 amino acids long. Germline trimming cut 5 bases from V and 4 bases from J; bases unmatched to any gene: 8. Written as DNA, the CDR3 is TGTGCCAGCAGTAGGAAACAGGGGGCGCCCACTGAAGCTTTCTTT. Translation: CASSRKQGAPTEAFF.

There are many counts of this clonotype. Here the CDR3 DNA reads TGTGCCAGCTCCCTCAGGGTGGAGGAAAAACTGTTTTTT. The encoded protein is CASSLRVEEKLFF. The chain is built from TRBV18 and TRBJ1-4; possibly TRBD1 for D (5 bases). The CDR3 covers 13 residues. Germline CDR1 KGHSH, CDR2 LQKENI. Trimming pared 6 bases from V and 8 bases from J, leaving 13 bases between.

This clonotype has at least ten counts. The CDR3 nucleotides read TGTGCCAGCAGTGAACAGCGGGGGACCCAGTACTTC. It yields the protein CASSEQRGTQYF. The J gene is TRBJ2-5, the V gene TRBV2, with 7 positions matching TRBD2. CDR3 length: 12 residues. The V gene end was trimmed by 2 bases and the J gene end by 7 bases; junction bases not matched to a gene: 1. Per the germline V gene, CDR1 is SNHLY and CDR2 is FYNNEI.

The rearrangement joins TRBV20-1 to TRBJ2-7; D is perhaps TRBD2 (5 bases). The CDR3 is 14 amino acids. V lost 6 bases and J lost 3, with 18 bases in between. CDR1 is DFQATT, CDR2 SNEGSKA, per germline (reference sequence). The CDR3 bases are TGCAGTGCCCTGCCGAGCGGTCTAGACTACGAGCAGTACTTC. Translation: CSALPSGLDYEQYF.

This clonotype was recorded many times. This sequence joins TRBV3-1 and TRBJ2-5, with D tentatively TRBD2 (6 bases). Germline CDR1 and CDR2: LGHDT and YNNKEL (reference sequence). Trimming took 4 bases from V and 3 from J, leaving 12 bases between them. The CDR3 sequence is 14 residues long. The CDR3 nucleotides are TGTGCCAGCAGCCTCCTCTCGGGGGAAGAGACCCAGTACTTC. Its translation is CASSLLSGEETQYF.